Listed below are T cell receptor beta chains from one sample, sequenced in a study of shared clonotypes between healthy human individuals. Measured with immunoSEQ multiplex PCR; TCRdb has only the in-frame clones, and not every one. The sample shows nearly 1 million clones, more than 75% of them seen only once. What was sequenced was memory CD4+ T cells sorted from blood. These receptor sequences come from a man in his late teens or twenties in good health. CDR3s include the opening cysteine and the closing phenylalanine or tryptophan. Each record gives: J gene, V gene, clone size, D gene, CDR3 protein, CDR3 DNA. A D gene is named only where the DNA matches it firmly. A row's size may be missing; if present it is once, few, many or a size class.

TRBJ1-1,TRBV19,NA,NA,CASSTEWNTEAFF,TGTGCCAGTAGTACCGAGTGGAACACTGAAGCTTTCTTT
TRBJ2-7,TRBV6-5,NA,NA,CASSYRGAGSYEQYF,TGTGCCAGCAGTTATCGGGGGGCGGGTTCCTACGAGCAGTACTTC
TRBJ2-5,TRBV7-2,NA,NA,CASSQYQETQYF,TGTGCCAGCAGCCAGTACCAAGAGACCCAGTACTTC
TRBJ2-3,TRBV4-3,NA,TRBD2,CASSQDGTRSDTQYF,TGCGCCAGCAGCCAAGATGGGACTAGATCAGATACGCAGTATTTT
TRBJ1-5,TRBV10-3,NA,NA,CAISDNFYGNQPQHF,TGTGCCATCAGTGACAACTTCTATGGCAATCAGCCCCAGCATTTT
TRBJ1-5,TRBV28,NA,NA,CASSLAGRNQPQHF,TGTGCCAGCAGTTTGGCAGGCCGCAATCAGCCCCAGCATTTT
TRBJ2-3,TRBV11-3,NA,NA,CASSPQGGHTDTQYF,TGTGCCAGCAGCCCCCAAGGAGGACACACAGATACGCAGTATTTT
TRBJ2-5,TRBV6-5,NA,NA,CASSYSGSGRETQYF,TGTGCCAGCAGTTACTCAGGTTCCGGGAGAGAGACCCAGTACTTC
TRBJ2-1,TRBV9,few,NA,CASSVSPGNNEQFF,TGTGCCAGCAGCGTAAGCCCCGGGAACAATGAGCAGTTCTTC
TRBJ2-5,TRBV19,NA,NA,CASSLTRGAETQYF,TGTGCCAGTAGCCTGACACGGGGTGCAGAGACCCAGTACTTC
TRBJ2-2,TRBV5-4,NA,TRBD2,CASTRETGLAGVTGELFF,TGTGCCAGCACCAGAGAAACCGGACTAGCGGGAGTGACCGGGGAGCTGTTTTTT
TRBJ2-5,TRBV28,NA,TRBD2,CASSLAGRRETQYF,TGTGCCAGCAGTCTAGCGGGGCGCAGGGAGACCCAGTACTTC
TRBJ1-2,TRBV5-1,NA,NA,CASSPSTRSTPYGYTF,TGCGCCAGCAGCCCCAGTACCAGGTCGACACCTTATGGCTACACCTTC
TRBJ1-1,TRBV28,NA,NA,CASTSPSMNTEAFF,TGTGCCAGCACCTCCCCGTCCATGAACACTGAAGCTTTCTTT
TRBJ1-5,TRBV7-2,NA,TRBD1,CASSTGGLGNQPQHF,TGTGCCAGCAGTACAGGGGGGCTGGGCAATCAGCCCCAGCATTTT
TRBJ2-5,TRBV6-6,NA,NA,CASSYFVETQYF,TGTGCCAGCAGTTACTTTGTCGAGACCCAGTACTTC
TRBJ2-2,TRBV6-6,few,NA,CASSSTVTGELFF,TGTGCCAGCAGTTCAACAGTGACCGGGGAGCTGTTTTTT
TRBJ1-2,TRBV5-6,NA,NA,CASSLPGSYGYTF,TGTGCCAGCAGCTTGCCGGGGTCATATGGCTACACCTTC
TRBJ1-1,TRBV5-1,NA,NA,CASKIVTENTEAFF,TGCGCCAGCAAAATCGTCACTGAGAACACTGAAGCTTTCTTT
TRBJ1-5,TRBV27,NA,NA,CASSLSKGVGNQPQHF,TGTGCCAGCAGTTTATCGAAGGGGGTTGGGAATCAGCCCCAGCATTTT
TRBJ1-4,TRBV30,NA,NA,CAWSSGGAKKLFF,TGTGCCTGGAGTTCTGGGGGCGCGAAAAAACTGTTTTTT
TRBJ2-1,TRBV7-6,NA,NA,CASSLAGGGFYNEQFF,TGTGCCAGCAGCTTAGCTGGCGGGGGCTTCTACAATGAGCAGTTCTTC
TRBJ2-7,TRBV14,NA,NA,CASSRAYEQYF,TGTGCCAGCAGCCGGGCTTACGAGCAGTACTTC
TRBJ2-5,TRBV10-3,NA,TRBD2,CAIGSGTSGMGETQYF,TGTGCCATAGGGAGCGGGACTAGCGGGATGGGAGAGACCCAGTACTTC
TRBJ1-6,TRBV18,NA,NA,CASSRAGENSPLHF,TGTGCCAGCTCACGGGCAGGGGAAAATTCACCCCTCCACTTT
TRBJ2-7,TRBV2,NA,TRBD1,CASSQTGTGPYEQYF,TGTGCCAGCAGCCAAACCGGGACAGGGCCCTACGAGCAGTACTTC
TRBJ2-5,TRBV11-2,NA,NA,CASSLRGRSGRGETQYF,TGTGCCAGCAGCTTAAGGGGGCGAAGCGGGAGAGGAGAGACCCAGTACTTC
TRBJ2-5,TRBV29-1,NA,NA,CSAEGGIQETQYF,TGCAGCGCTGAAGGGGGGATCCAAGAGACCCAGTACTTC
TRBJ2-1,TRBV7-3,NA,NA,CASSSRPQGAYNEQFF,TGTGCCAGCAGCTCCAGACCTCAGGGAGCCTACAATGAGCAGTTCTTC
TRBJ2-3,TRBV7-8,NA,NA,CASILSGVERADTQYF,TGTGCCAGCATCCTCTCCGGGGTTGAACGCGCAGATACGCAGTATTTT
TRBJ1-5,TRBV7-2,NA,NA,CASSDGGGWGSNQPQHF,TGTGCCAGCAGCGACGGCGGAGGGTGGGGTAGCAATCAGCCCCAGCATTTT
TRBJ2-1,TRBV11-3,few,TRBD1,CASSLGDSYNEQFF,TGTGCCAGCAGCTTAGGGGACAGCTACAATGAGCAGTTCTTC
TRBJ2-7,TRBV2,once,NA,CASSEADRGGEQYF,TGTGCCAGCAGTGAAGCGGACCGGGGTGGAGAGCAGTACTTC
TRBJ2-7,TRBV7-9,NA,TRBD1,CASSSRTGRGFEQYF,TGTGCCAGCAGCTCGCGGACAGGGAGAGGATTCGAGCAGTACTTC
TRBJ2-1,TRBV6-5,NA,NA,CASSQAGLLYNEQFF,TGTGCCAGCAGTCAGGCGGGACTCCTCTACAATGAGCAGTTCTTC
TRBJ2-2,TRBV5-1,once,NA,CASPAPNTGELFF,TGCGCCAGCCCCGCACCTAACACCGGGGAGCTGTTTTTT
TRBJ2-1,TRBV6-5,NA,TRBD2,CASTSGGLQFF,TGTGCCAGCACTTCGGGGGGACTACAGTTCTTC
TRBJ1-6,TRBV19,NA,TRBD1,CASSPGTGRNNSPLHF,TGTGCCAGTAGTCCAGGGACAGGTCGAAACAATTCACCCCTCCACTTT
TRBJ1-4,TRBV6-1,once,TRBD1,CASSGTGREKLFF,TGTGCCAGCTCCGGGACAGGGAGGGAAAAACTGTTTTTT
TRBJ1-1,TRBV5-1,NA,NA,CASSFGGFTEAFF,TGCGCCAGCAGCTTTGGTGGGTTCACTGAAGCTTTCTTT
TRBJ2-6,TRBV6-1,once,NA,CASSETGVLGAGANVLTF,TGTGCCAGCAGTGAAACGGGTGTGTTAGGGGCTGGGGCCAACGTCCTGACTTTC
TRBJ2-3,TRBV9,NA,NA,CASSVQPDWARTQYF,TGTGCCAGCAGCGTCCAACCCGACTGGGCGCGGACGCAGTATTTT
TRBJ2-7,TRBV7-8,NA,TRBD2,CASSFRTSGGYEQYF,TGTGCCAGCAGCTTCCGGACTAGCGGGGGCTACGAGCAGTACTTC
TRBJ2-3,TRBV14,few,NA,CASSQDTDTQYF,TGTGCCAGCAGCCAAGATACAGATACGCAGTATTTT
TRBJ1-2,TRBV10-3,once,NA,CAISGGVQNYGYTF,TGTGCCATCAGTGGCGGGGTCCAGAACTATGGCTACACCTTC
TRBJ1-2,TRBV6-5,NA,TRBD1,CASRETGILYGYTF,TGTGCCAGCAGGGAGACAGGGATCCTCTATGGCTACACCTTC
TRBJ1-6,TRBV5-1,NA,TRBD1,CASSRTGGGSYNSPLHF,TGCGCCAGCAGCCGGACAGGGGGCGGGTCCTATAATTCACCCCTCCACTTT
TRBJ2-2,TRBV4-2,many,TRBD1,CASSQEGTGKSTGELFF,TGTGCCAGCAGCCAAGAAGGGACAGGGAAGAGCACCGGGGAGCTGTTTTTT
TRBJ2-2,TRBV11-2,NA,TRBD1,CASSSTGGNTGELFF,TGTGCCAGCAGCAGCACAGGGGGAAACACCGGGGAGCTGTTTTTT
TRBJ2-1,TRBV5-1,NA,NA,CASSLVVGKGGNEQFF,TGCGCCAGCAGCTTGGTGGTTGGTAAGGGAGGCAATGAGCAGTTCTTC
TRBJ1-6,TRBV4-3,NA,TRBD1,CASSPRETGGSPLHF,TGCGCCAGCAGCCCTCGCGAGACAGGGGGTTCACCCCTCCACTTT
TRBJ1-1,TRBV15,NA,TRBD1,CATSRDWAGGQNTEAFF,TGTGCCACCAGCAGAGATTGGGCAGGGGGCCAGAACACTGAAGCTTTCTTT
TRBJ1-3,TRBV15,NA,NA,CATSNENTIYF,TGTGCCACCAGCAACGAAAACACCATATATTTT
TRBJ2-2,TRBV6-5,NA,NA,CASRRGEGGELFF,TGTGCCAGCAGGCGAGGAGAGGGCGGGGAGCTGTTTTTT
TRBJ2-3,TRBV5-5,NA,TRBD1,CASSLVPTGGTDTQYF,TGTGCCAGCAGCTTGGTCCCGACAGGGGGCACAGATACGCAGTATTTT